These 24 T cell receptor beta chains were all obtained from the same sample, sequenced in a study of blood T cell repertoires in COVID-19 (dated by TCRdb to the early 2020s). The protocol used for the library was the immunoSEQ multiplex PCR assay. TCRdb mirrors the immuneACCESS table, restricted to in-frame sequences. Some clones are absent from its copies; in checked studies, under half trace to an unresolved V gene, and the reason for the others is unknown. The sample table records hundreds of thousands of clones; over 80% of these occur just once. The top ten hold 2% to 3% of the sample. The specimen was peripheral blood. The receptors stem from a woman between 70 and 85 years old with active or convalescent COVID-19.

The gene calls are TRBV30 and TRBJ1-2; TRBD1 matches at 8 bases. The V gene end was trimmed by 5 bases and the J gene end by 3 bases; junction bases not matched to a gene: 8. This CDR3 region has 14 residues. CDR1 is GTSNPN and CDR2 is SVGIG in the germline V gene (reference sequence). CDR3 in amino acids: CAWVNQGAYYGYTF. CDR3 DNA: TGTGCCTGGGTAAACCAGGGGGCTTACTATGGCTACACCTTC.

The V and J genes are TRBV5-1 and TRBJ1-2; D perhaps matches TRBD1 (5 bases). CDR1 and CDR2 from the germline V gene are SGHRS and YFSETQ. Trimming took 2 bases from V and 4 from J, leaving 9 bases between them. The CDR3 runs to 13 residues. CDR3 protein: CASSFDSVYGYTF. CDR3 bases: TGCGCCAGCAGCTTCGACAGCGTCTATGGCTACACCTTC.

The chain uses TRBV20-1 and TRBJ1-5; 11 bases align to TRBD1. The germline V gene has CDR1 DFQATT and CDR2 SNEGSKA (reference sequence). The CDR3 is 19 amino acids. J lost 1 base, V lost 3 bases, and 14 bases had no gene match. The CDR3 nucleotides read TGCAGTGCTAGTCAACCCACCGGGACAGGGGGTGCAAGCAATCAGCCCCAGCATTTT. It translates to CSASQPTGTGGASNQPQHF.

The chain employs TRBV6-1 and TRBJ2-2; D is unclear. Trimming cost V 3 bases and J 0 bases, with 5 bases left between them. The CDR3 is 14 residues long. Germline loops: CDR1 MNHNS, CDR2 SASEGT. CDR3 protein: CASSDVANTGELFF. The CDR3 DNA sequence: TGTGCCAGCAGTGACGTCGCGAACACCGGGGAGCTGTTTTTT.

J is TRBJ2-1 and V is TRBV10-3, with TRBD2 matching over 11 bases. The CDR3 has 15 amino acids. Germline V CDR1 and CDR2: ENHRY, SYGVKD. V trimming: 7 bases; J trimming: 3 bases; junction bases outside the gene matches: 5. CDR3: CAITPGLAVYNEQFF. The CDR3 DNA is TGTGCCATCACTCCGGGACTAGCGGTCTACAATGAGCAGTTCTTC.

This clone is a singleton in its sample. V and J are TRBV18 and TRBJ2-2, with D possibly being TRBD1 (6 bases). The germline V gene has CDR1 KGHSH and CDR2 LQKENI. This CDR3 has 15 residues. V was cut by 3 bases and J by 0 bases, with 8 bases left in between. The CDR3 DNA sequence: TGTGCCAGCTCACCGGACAGCTCGAACACCGGGGAGCTGTTTTTT. It is translated as CASSPDSSNTGELFF.

The chain joins TRBV10-3 to TRBJ2-3; 8 positions match TRBD1. This CDR3 spans 15 amino acids. The V gene's germline CDR1 is ENHRY and CDR2 SYGVKD. Germline trimming cut 6 bases from V and 1 base from J; bases unmatched to any gene: 6. The CDR3 DNA sequence: TGTGCCATCAGGGAGCCGGGACAGGGCACAGATACGCAGTATTTT. Its protein is CAIREPGQGTDTQYF.

The chain is built from TRBV19 and TRBJ1-1; the match to TRBD1 covers 10 bases. Germline assignment: CDR1 LNHDA and CDR2 SQIVND (reference sequence). The CDR3 loop spans 14 amino acids. V lost 4 bases, J lost 6 bases, and 5 bases stayed unmatched. The CDR3 bases are TGTGCCAGTAGTACTGGACAGGGGGGAGCTGAAGCTTTCTTT. It specifies CASSTGQGGAEAFF.

The genes are TRBV5-1 and TRBJ1-1; 7 bases agree with TRBD1. The CDR3 has 14 residues. Per the germline V gene, CDR1 is SGHRS and CDR2 is YFSETQ. V lost 4 bases and J lost 5; bases outside the gene matches: 8. The CDR3 loop reads CASSDRVVGTEAFF. CDR3 DNA: TGCGCCAGCAGCGACAGGGTTGTCGGGACTGAAGCTTTCTTT.

The V and J genes are TRBV6-5 and TRBJ2-7, with D possibly TRBD1 on 6 matching bases. The V end lost 6 bases, the J end lost 4 bases, and 16 bases lay between the germline ends. The CDR3 covers 14 residues. Germline assignment: CDR1 MNHEY and CDR2 SVGAGI. The CDR3 here is CASSQWWGRYEQYF. CDR3 nucleotide sequence: TGTGCCAGCAGCCAATGGTGGGGGCGATACGAGCAGTACTTC.

This chain links TRBV12-3 or TRBV12-4 with TRBJ2-3, with D hard to call. Trimming shortened V by 4 bases and J by 4 bases, and 3 bases separated the two germline ends. This CDR3 contains 11 residues. This CDR3 is CASSSSDTQYF. Here the CDR3 DNA reads TGTGCCAGCAGTTCTTCAGATACGCAGTATTTT.

This clone has a single count. This chain uses TRBV13 with TRBJ2-7, with TRBD2 as a possible D gene (7 bases). V lost 5 bases and J lost 4, with 12 bases in between. The CDR3 has 13 amino acids. CDR1 and CDR2 from the germline V gene are PRHDT and FYEKMQ (reference sequence). DNA for the CDR3: TGTGCCAGCAGCAACGGGGGGCAATACGAGCAGTACTTC. Its protein is CASSNGGQYEQYF.

The chain is built from TRBV11-1 and TRBJ1-2; 7 nucleotides align to TRBD1. The CDR3 extends over 13 amino acids. Germline values: CDR1 SGHAT, CDR2 FQDESV (reference sequence). The junction had 3 bases not matched to a gene; V was cut back by 5 bases and J by 3 bases. CDR3 region: CASSPGTDYGYTF. The CDR3 region has the DNA TGTGCCAGCAGCCCCGGGACAGACTATGGCTACACCTTC.

This chain joins TRBV30 and TRBJ2-5; 14 nucleotides line up with TRBD2. Per germline, CDR1 GTSNPN and CDR2 SVGIG (reference sequence). Trimming cost V 2 bases and J 5 bases; bases outside gene matches: 7. This CDR3 is built from 16 residues. This CDR3 is CAWSKTSGGARETQYF. For the CDR3, the DNA is TGTGCCTGGAGTAAGACTAGCGGGGGGGCGAGGGAGACCCAGTACTTC.

This clone has a handful of counts. V gene TRBV2 combines with J gene TRBJ2-3; 10 nucleotides agree with TRBD2. V shed 8 bases and J 2 bases; nucleotides not matched to a gene: 13. Looked up from germline, CDR1 is SNHLY and CDR2 is FYNNEI. The CDR3 length is 17 residues. CDR3 DNA sequence: TGTGCCAGCGCGTGGCCGCGAGCGGGAGGGCCCACAGATACGCAGTATTTT. It specifies CASAWPRAGGPTDTQYF.

This chain joins TRBV3-1 (or the pseudogene TRBV3-2) and TRBJ2-5; a possible D gene is TRBD1 (5 bases). Germline V gene data show CDR1 as LGHDT and CDR2 as YNNKEL (reference sequence). Trimming pared 2 bases from V and 7 bases from J, leaving 14 bases between. The CDR3 length is 14 residues. CDR3 residues: CASSQQASRGTQYF. DNA for the CDR3: TGTGCCAGCAGCCAACAAGCGAGTAGGGGGACCCAGTACTTC.

The rearrangement joins TRBV5-1 to TRBJ2-3; 7 positions match TRBD2. The CDR3 sequence is 15 residues long. CDR1 and CDR2 (germline): SGHRS, YFSETQ. J was trimmed by 1 base and V by 4 bases; bases with no gene match: 6. The CDR3 region has the DNA TGCGCCAGCAGCCCCAGAGCGGGGCGCACAGATACGCAGTATTTT. Translated: CASSPRAGRTDTQYF.

The chain uses TRBV29-1 and TRBJ2-1; possible D gene TRBD1, 9 bases. Per the germline V gene, CDR1 is SQVTM and CDR2 is ANQGSEA. The CDR3 length is 16 residues. Trimming removed 3 bases from V and 0 bases from J, with 15 bases in between. The chain's CDR3 is CSVDSGTGSSYNEQFF. CDR3 nucleotides: TGCAGCGTTGATAGCGGGACAGGGAGCTCCTACAATGAGCAGTTCTTC.

This clone has only one observation. V gene TRBV5-1 combines with J gene TRBJ2-5, with 12 bases matching TRBD2. CDR1 SGHRS and CDR2 YFSETQ come from the germline V gene. Unmatched junction bases numbered 8, after V lost 0 bases and J lost 5 bases. The CDR3 length is 17 residues. The CDR3 sequence is CASSLDPSGGALETQYF. CDR3 coding DNA: TGCGCCAGCAGCTTGGATCCTAGCGGGGGGGCCCTGGAGACCCAGTACTTC.

This clone was picked up one time. V and J are TRBV4-2 and TRBJ2-3; D is possibly TRBD2 (5 bases). Trimming removed 2 bases from V and 1 base from J, with 10 bases in between. The V gene's germline CDR1 is LGHNA and CDR2 YNFKEQ. This CDR3 region has 15 residues. The CDR3 spells CASSQQRMGTDTQYF. The CDR3 DNA reads as TGTGCCAGCAGCCAACAGCGGATGGGCACAGATACGCAGTATTTT.

CDR3 protein: CASSFSAPGYGNTIYF. The CDR3 bases are TGTGCCAGCAGTTTTTCTGCACCAGGGTACGGAAACACCATATATTTT. The chain joins TRBV27 to TRBJ1-3; D is perhaps TRBD1 (5 bases). The CDR3 covers 16 residues. Per the germline V gene, CDR1 is MNHEY and CDR2 is SMNVEV (reference sequence). V shed 3 bases and J shed 4 bases, with 16 bases lying between them.

CDR3 coding DNA: TGCAGCATCACCGGGGTAAATGAAAAACTGTTTTTT. Amino acids: CSITGVNEKLFF. The chain couples TRBV29-1 to TRBJ1-4, with D hard to call. CDR3 length: 12 amino acids. V was clipped by 8 bases and J by 5 bases, with 12 bases between them. Germline V lookup: CDR1 SQVTM, CDR2 ANQGSEA.

This sequence joins TRBV7-9 and TRBJ1-5; no definite D call. Per the germline V gene, CDR1 is SEHNR and CDR2 is FQNEAQ (reference sequence). The CDR3 length is 13 residues. Between the trimmed V and J ends, which lost 2 bases and 6 bases, there was a span of 8 bases. The CDR3 DNA is TGTGCCAGCAGCTTAATTACCGGTCAGCCCCAGCATTTT. Amino acid sequence: CASSLITGQPQHF. The full variable domain, its missing parts supplied by reference TRBV7-9 and TRBJ1-5, is DTGVSQNPRHKITKRGQNVTFRCDPISEHNRLYWYRQTLGQGPEFLTYFQNEAQLEKSRLLSDRFSAERPKGSFSTLEIQRTEQGDSAMYLCASSLITGQPQHFGDGTRLSIL.

V usage is TRBV3-1 (or the pseudogene TRBV3-2) and J usage is TRBJ1-4; a weak D match, TRBD1 (5 bases). This CDR3 has 13 amino acids. Germline CDR1 and CDR2: LGHDT and YNNKEL (reference sequence). Trimming shortened V by 3 bases and J by 8 bases, and 10 bases separated the two germline ends. The CDR3 sequence: CASSQWGAEKLFF. In DNA form, the CDR3 reads TGTGCCAGCAGCCAGTGGGGCGCGGAAAAACTGTTTTTT.